This TCR beta chain appears in the sequencing data of a study of cytomegalovirus exposure and HLA in healthy donors. Study details: Counted in an early data release were about 85 million unique TCRs from HLA-typed donors. The study's findings and limits: According to a later analysis, most TCR beta chains associated with CMV appeared HLA-restricted.

In the case of this clone: The antigen is not known.

The CDR3 spans 14 residues. The germline V and J ends were trimmed by 8 bases and 3 bases, with 17 bases remaining between them. Germline CDR1 LNHNV, CDR2 YYDKDF (reference sequence). PCR primers comprised 60 Vbeta and 13 Jbeta primers. Profiled with immunoSEQ multiplex PCR; TCRdb holds only in-frame clones, not every one. The data contain around 120,000 clones, about 80% of them seen just once; the ten biggest clones take up approximately 4%. The TCR comes from a man younger than 45 in good health and CMV-seropositive. Sequencing used PBMCs. The V and J genes are TRBV15 and TRBJ2-7, with D unresolved. CDR3 bases: TGTGCCACCGGGTCCGGGTTGCGGTTCTACGAGCAGTACTTC. It translates to CATGSGLRFYEQYF.